The source of this T cell receptor beta chain is a study of blood T cell repertoires in COVID-19. Study-level background: Acute-phase and convalescent COVID-19 samples originated in the United States, Italy and Spain.

In the study's own analysis: Amplification from reference gene primers served as the basis for estimated nucleated cell counts. The repertoire was sequenced with immunoSEQ multiplex PCR; TCRdb's copy has only in-frame clones and lacks some. The DNA gave D and trimming, while V, J and clone size come from that table. Seen here are 450,000 to 500,000 clones, roughly nine tenths observed once, and the top ten hold around 7.9%. CDR1 is SQVTM, CDR2 ANQGSEA, per germline. Trimming removed 6 bases from V and 2 bases from J, with 11 bases in between. This CDR3 has 13 residues. Recovered participants had two consecutive negative NP/OP PCR tests, healthcare professional clearance, or symptom resolution.

This sequence originates from an older woman who had recovered from COVID-19. The chain carries TRBV29-1 and TRBJ1-5; D remains ambiguous. The sequenced material came from PBMCs or T cells enriched from blood (not recorded which). The CDR3: CSVLLGGNQPQHF. CDR3 nucleotide sequence: TGCAGCGTCCTTCTAGGAGGCAATCAGCCCCAGCATTTT.